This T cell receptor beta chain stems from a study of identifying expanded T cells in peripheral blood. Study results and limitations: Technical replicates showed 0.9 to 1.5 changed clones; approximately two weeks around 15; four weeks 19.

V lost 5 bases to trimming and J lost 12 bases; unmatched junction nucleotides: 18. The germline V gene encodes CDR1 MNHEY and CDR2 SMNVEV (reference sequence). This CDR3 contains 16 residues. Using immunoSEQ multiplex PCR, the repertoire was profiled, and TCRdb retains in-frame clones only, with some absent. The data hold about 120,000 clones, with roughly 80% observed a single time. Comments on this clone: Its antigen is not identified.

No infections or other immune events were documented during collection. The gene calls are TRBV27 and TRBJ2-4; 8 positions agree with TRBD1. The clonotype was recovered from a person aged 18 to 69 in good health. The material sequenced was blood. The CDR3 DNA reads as TGTGCCAGCAGTCCAGACGCCGGGACAGGCCTGTCGAGTCAGTACTTC. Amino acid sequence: CASSPDAGTGLSSQYF.